This T cell receptor (beta chain) came from a study of graft-versus-host responses after intestinal transplantation (dated by TCRdb to the early 2020s). Describing the broader study: Recipients received multivisceral, liver-intestinal, or isolated intestinal transplants. The cohort enrolled under 25 intestinal transplant recipients including one retransplant, and a few patients lacking pretransplant specimens were excluded. Bulk TCR-beta CDR3 sequencing was used to track graft-versus-host and host-versus-graft alloreactive T cell clones in the graft, circulation and bone marrow after intestinal transplantation. Rather than going through the commercial service, samples from three later patients were sequenced in-house on an Illumina MiSeq and processed with MiXCR. Alloreactive clones were identified by sequencing pre-transplant mixed lymphocyte reaction products and comparing these products with unstimulated pre-transplant donor and recipient T cells. Anti-thymocyte globulin induction was given to all recipients, followed by maintenance tacrolimus and steroids for around three years. A peak of at least 4% donor T cells among recipient peripheral blood mononuclear cells was the definition used for donor T cell macrochimerism.

To isolate intraepithelial and lamina propria lymphocytes from graft specimens, dithiothreitol, EDTA incubations and collagenase D digestion were used. Bulk TCR-beta sequencing was performed on serial intestinal graft biopsy specimens collected as late as 600 days after transplant. Overall study results and their limits: The relatively low number and heterogeneity of intestinal transplant patients limited the conclusions. Early after transplant, peak levels of circulating GvH clones were associated with declines in HvG clones. GvH clones were found in recipient bone marrow, and some of the GvH clones appeared earlier in ileal mucosa or blood, which is consistent with an intestinal mucosal origin. Patients with donor T cell macrochimerism had high GvH to HvG T cell clonal ratios in their allografts.

The library was built by means of the immunoSEQ multiplex PCR assay. For most patients, genomic DNA was subjected to high-throughput TCR-beta CDR3 sequencing by Adaptive Biotechnologies. The authors' pipeline ran thus. Adaptive's ImmunoSEQ software was the source of the TCR sequencing data for roughly 19 patients, while a few other patients were processed with MiXCR and VDJtools. CDR3 nucleotide sequences shared between donor and recipient were removed because the origin of such sequences could not be assigned. To be classed as alloreactive, a clone needed at least 2-fold expansion over unstimulated cells and a minimum CFSE-low frequency of 0.002% (template counts) or 0.001% (read counts). Clones detected in sequenced pre-transplant spleen, lymph node, or MLR CFSE-low populations of the donor or recipient were defined as mappable. Cumulative frequency of alloreactive clones was calculated as a percentage of all sequences weighted by copy number. Drawn from immuneACCESS, this table holds only the in-frame rearrangements with V and J called that TCRdb kept. Clones are partly lost; checked studies trace under half to an unresolved V gene and leave the rest unexplained. Clonal size and the V and J genes are those of that table, whereas D and trimming came from the DNA. Here the sample has 15,000 to 20,000 clones; less than 85% occur a single time. The ten largest clones capture roughly 18% of the sample.

This clone was detected once. Its specific antigen is unknown. No per-base quality is available; no much larger clone lies one base away. CDR1 MNHEY and CDR2 SVGAGI were looked up in the germline V gene. The CDR3 measures 14 amino acids from cysteine to phenylalanine. Just the 42-base CDR3 DNA is kept, in frame starting at base 1. V is trimmed back by 2 bases and J by 3 bases, and the junction contains 2 bases that no gene match accounts for. The TCR was taken from a human patient who received an intestinal transplant, so some T cells may come from the graft donor. The starting material was ileum tissue, obtained around 96 days after intestinal transplant. The chain uses TRBV6-5 and TRBJ2-3; 7 bases in between match TRBD1. CDR3 sequence: CASSYDRETDTQYF. The DNA sequence is TGTGCCAGCAGTTACGACAGGGAGACAGATACGCAGTATTTT.